The 8 T cell receptor beta chains presented below share a single source sample, sequenced in a study of T cell responses to AZD1222 COVID-19 vaccine. Assay: immunoSEQ multiplex PCR; the TCRdb copy retains only in-frame clones and omits some. The sample holds 120,000 or so clones, around 84% seen once. The sequencing here drew on peripheral blood, taken 28 days after the second AZD1222 dose. These receptors came from an adult who received the AZD1222 COVID-19 vaccine.

This clone showed up just a few times. The chain employs TRBV18 and TRBJ2-3; D perhaps matches TRBD2 (7 bases). Germline CDR1 is KGHSH and CDR2 is LQKENI. Trimming took 1 base from V and 6 from J, leaving 17 bases between them. The CDR3 loop spans 16 amino acids. This CDR3 reads CASSPQSGGWGDTQYF. The CDR3 DNA reads as TGTGCCAGCTCACCACAATCGGGGGGCTGGGGTGATACGCAGTATTTT.

The V call is TRBV7-9, the J call TRBJ1-2; the match to TRBD1 covers 10 bases. Losses at the gene ends were 1 base for V and 5 bases for J; bases not matched to a gene: 7. The germline CDR1 and CDR2 sequences are SEHNR and FQNEAQ (reference sequence). This CDR3 spans 16 amino acids. The CDR3 coding sequence is TGTGCCAGCAGCTTAGAGACAGGGGGCAGAGAATATGGCTACACCTTC. It is translated as CASSLETGGREYGYTF.

The chain is built from TRBV2 and TRBJ1-2, with unresolved D. The CDR3 has 8 amino acids. Germline values: CDR1 SNHLY, CDR2 FYNNEI. The germline V and J ends were trimmed by 8 bases and 6 bases, with 1 base remaining between them. The CDR3 sequence is CASHGYTF. The CDR3 DNA sequence: TGTGCCAGCCATGGCTACACCTTC.

The chain couples TRBV29-1 to TRBJ1-2; D is unclear. The CDR3 has 12 residues. The V gene's germline CDR1 is SQVTM and CDR2 ANQGSEA. V was clipped by 6 bases and J by 7 bases, with 15 bases between them. CDR3 sequence: CSVVQIEPGYTF. The DNA of the CDR3 is TGCAGCGTCGTCCAGATAGAGCCTGGCTACACCTTC.

The genes are TRBV7-9 and TRBJ1-1, with no clear D. Germline CDR1 is SEHNR and CDR2 is FQNEAQ (reference sequence). V was cut by 0 bases and J by 3 bases, with 11 bases left in between. The CDR3 consists of 15 residues. CDR3 in amino acids: CASSLAAVADTEAFF. The CDR3 DNA reads TGTGCCAGCAGCTTAGCGGCGGTAGCAGACACTGAAGCTTTCTTT.

The gene calls are TRBV28 and TRBJ1-3; unclear D gene. The CDR3 contains 13 residues. V was clipped by 10 bases and J by 2 bases, with 12 bases between them. The V gene's germline CDR1 is MDHEN and CDR2 SYDVKM. The CDR3 DNA is TGTGCCACCCTCCTTTTGACTGGAAACACCATATATTTT. It encodes CATLLLTGNTIYF.

The V call is TRBV5-4, the J call TRBJ1-1; TRBD1 agrees at 7 bases. V dropped 4 bases and J dropped 3; count of bases not matched to a gene: 3. CDR1 SGHNT and CDR2 YYREEE come from the germline V gene (reference sequence). The CDR3 is made up of 13 amino acids. CDR3 coding DNA: TGTGCCAGCAGCCGTACAGGGGACACTGAAGCTTTCTTT. It is translated as CASSRTGDTEAFF. Full variable domain (rest looked up from reference TRBV5-4 and TRBJ1-1): ETGVTQSPTHLIKTRGQQVTLRCSSQSGHNTVSWYQQALGQGPQFIFQYYREEENGRGNFPPRFSGLQFPNYSSELNVNALELDDSALYLCASSRTGDTEAFFGQGTRLTVV.

This chain's CDR3 is CASSLAGSYGYTF. The CDR3 DNA sequence: TGTGCCAGCAGCTTAGCGGGCTCCTATGGCTACACCTTC. The genes are TRBV5-4 and TRBJ1-2; D ambiguous. Per the germline V gene, CDR1 is SGHNT and CDR2 is YYREEE (reference sequence). Between the trimmed V and J ends, which lost 2 bases and 4 bases, there was a span of 9 bases. The CDR3 covers 13 residues.